The present entry profiles one T cell receptor (beta chain) with its context. Per the authors' pipeline: The assay estimated nucleated cells by amplifying reference gene primers. The table came from immunoSEQ multiplex PCR; TCRdb's copy has only in-frame clones and leaves some out. V, J and clone size are those of that table, while D and trimming were read from the DNA. Of 200,000 to 300,000 clones in the sample, approximately 80% were seen once. Germline values: CDR1 MNHEY, CDR2 SVGAGI. The CDR3 runs 15 residues. The V gene end was trimmed by 6 bases and the J gene end by 2 bases; junction bases not matched to a gene: 8. This specimen comes from a study of blood T cell repertoires in COVID-19.

This clonotype was sampled from a woman older than 75 with acute or convalescent COVID-19. This rearrangement joins TRBV6-5 to TRBJ2-7; 9 nucleotides line up with TRBD1. Sequencing input: peripheral blood. CDR3 sequence: CASSLDRGNTYEQYF. CDR3 DNA: TGTGCCAGCAGCCTGGACAGGGGAAATACCTACGAGCAGTACTTC.